This T cell receptor (beta chain) was identified during a study of T cells after yellow fever vaccination (dated by TCRdb to between 2018 and 2021). About the study as a whole: The SMART-Seq v4 Ultra Low Input RNA kit was used to prepare libraries from fractions with low cell numbers. To track T-cell clones before and after primary and booster YFV17D yellow fever vaccination, bulk TCR alpha and beta repertoires were sequenced longitudinally. Two healthy male donors, one aged 18 to 30 and one aged 30 to 39 years, were included in the cohort. Bulk PBMC replicates and cell subsets were isolated from blood drawn at multiple timepoints before and after both primary and secondary immunization. The full study reports these points: Most clones expanded after primary vaccination were re-detected after the booster (almost 98% of CD4 and about nine tenths of CD8), suggesting broad memory maintenance. Computational filtering was needed because FACS-sorted repertoires could contain abundant contaminating clonotypes from the bulk population. The secondary T-cell response was weaker than the primary response but faster, peaking on day 5 instead of day 15. A small share of clonotypes was detected in both CD4 and CD8 compartments, with the overlap likely arising from convergent recombination. The study included only a couple of donors, which limits how far the findings can be generalized.

The run used an Illumina NovaSeq 6000. TCR cDNA was made using 5'RACE template switching, a step that added a universal primer site and unique molecular identifiers. Priming for cDNA synthesis came from both the TCR alpha and TCR beta constant segments. Library amplification involved two PCR steps, and the second step added sample barcodes and sequencing adapters. Libraries were sequenced on Illumina HiSeq 2500 (2x100 bp) or NovaSeq (2x150 bp). The paper's processing steps were these. MIGEC was used to demultiplex reads and collapse the reads into UMI consensus sequences, and MiXCR was used for V(D)J alignment. Vaccine-responding clonotypes were identified with edgeR using replicate PBMC samples, with FDR below 0.01 and a log2 fold change above 5 up to day 15 being required. Each bulk clonotype received a CD4 or CD8 identity based on whether the sequenced CD4 or CD8 repertoire contained that clonotype at higher abundance. TCRdb reran the public reads through fastp at Q25 and MiXCR, keeping productive beta chains. Merged by CDR3 protein, the rows form single entries marked with the most common genes and DNA. These V and J calls originate from TCRdb's pipeline instead of the authors' own analysis. The sample table lists about 330,000 distinct CDR3 sequences, approximately 4% of them with a count of one. Around 24% of the sample belongs to the ten largest clones.

The sample's treatment or condition label, decoded: live attenuated yellow fever vaccine strain. At each blood-draw timepoint, two biological replicates of bulk PBMCs were collected. PBMCs were isolated from peripheral blood using a standard Ficoll-Paque protocol. TriZol was used to extract RNA from bulk PBMCs, from CD4 and CD8 fractions, and from dextramer-positive and dextramer-negative fractions. Note on this clonotype: Its antigen is still unknown. No base quality information exists; no much larger clone differs at one position.

The junction shows trimming of 3 bases on V and 5 bases on J, and the gene matches do not reach 3 bases of it. From the germline V gene, CDR1 is SGHRS and CDR2 is YFSETQ. The CDR3 contains 13 residues, cysteine and phenylalanine counted. Just CDR3 DNA is preserved here, 39 bases in frame from base 1. This TCR was recovered from a young man who received the YFV17D yellow fever vaccine. The chain is made from TRBV5-1 and TRBJ2-5; the junction holds 8 bases that match TRBD1. The sequences come from PBMCs, collected 5 days after the yellow fever booster vaccination. The CDR3 region has the sequence CASSSRQGETQYF. The sequence in DNA is TGCGCCAGCAGCTCACGACAGGGGGAGACCCAGTACTTC.